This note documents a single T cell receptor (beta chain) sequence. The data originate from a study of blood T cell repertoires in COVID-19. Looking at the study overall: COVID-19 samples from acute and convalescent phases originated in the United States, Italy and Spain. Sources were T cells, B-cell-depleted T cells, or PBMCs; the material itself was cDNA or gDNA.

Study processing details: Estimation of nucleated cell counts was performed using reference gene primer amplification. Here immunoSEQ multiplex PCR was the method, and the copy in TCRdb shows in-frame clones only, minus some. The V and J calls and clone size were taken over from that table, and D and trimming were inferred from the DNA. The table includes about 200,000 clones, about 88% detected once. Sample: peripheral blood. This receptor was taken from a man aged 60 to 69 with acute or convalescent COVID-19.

The CDR3 DNA reads TGTGCCAGCAGTTACTCGGACAGGGCCGTTCGGCAGTTCTTC. Residues: CASSYSDRAVRQFF. V is TRBV6-5 and J is TRBJ2-1; 8 bases agree with TRBD1. Germline loops: CDR1 MNHEY, CDR2 SVGAGI. CDR3 length: 14 amino acids. The V segment lost 0 bases and the J segment 12 bases; nucleotides outside the gene matches: 7.